This paragraph covers one T cell receptor beta chain sequence. As yet, its antigen is unknown. The source of the sample is a study of cytomegalovirus exposure and HLA in healthy donors. In germline, CDR1 is SEHNR, CDR2 FQNEAQ (reference sequence). CDR3 length: 15 residues. J was trimmed by 1 base and V by 1 base; bases with no gene match: 2. This cohort consisted of healthy bone marrow donors. Primers for the PCR totalled 60 Vbeta and 13 Jbeta. The data were produced by immunoSEQ multiplex PCR, yet TCRdb's version contains in-frame clones alone and is incomplete. The sample has almost 200,000 clones, around 80% seen once. Study observations and caveats: According to a later analysis, donors in an Asian-associated ancestry cluster reportedly had fewer N-insertions than the roughly 670-donor mean. A list of 150 to 200 TCR beta chains associated with cytomegalovirus was given.

The sample consisted of PBMCs. The sequence came from a woman in her thirties in good health and CMV-seropositive. The V gene is TRBV7-9, the J gene TRBJ1-1; 8 bases line up with TRBD1. The CDR3 spells CASSLGQGKNTEAFF. The CDR3 nucleotides are TGTGCCAGCAGCTTAGGACAGGGGAAGAACACTGAAGCTTTCTTT.